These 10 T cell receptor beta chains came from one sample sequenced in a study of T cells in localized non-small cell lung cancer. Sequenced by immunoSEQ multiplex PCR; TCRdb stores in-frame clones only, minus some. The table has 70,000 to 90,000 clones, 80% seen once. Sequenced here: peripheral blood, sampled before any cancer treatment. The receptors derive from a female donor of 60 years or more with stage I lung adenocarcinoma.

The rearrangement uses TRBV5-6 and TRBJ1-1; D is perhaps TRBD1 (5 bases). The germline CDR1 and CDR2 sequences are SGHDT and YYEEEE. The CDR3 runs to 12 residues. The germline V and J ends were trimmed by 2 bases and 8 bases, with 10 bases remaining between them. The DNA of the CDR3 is TGTGCCAGCAGCTTTGGGGACGGGGAAGCTTTCTTT. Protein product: CASSFGDGEAFF.

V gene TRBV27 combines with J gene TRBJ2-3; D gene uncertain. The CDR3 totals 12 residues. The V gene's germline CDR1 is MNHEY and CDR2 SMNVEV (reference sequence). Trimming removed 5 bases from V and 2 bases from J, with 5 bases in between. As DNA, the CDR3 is TGTGCCAGCAGTACTAACACAGATACGCAGTATTTT. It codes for CASSTNTDTQYF.

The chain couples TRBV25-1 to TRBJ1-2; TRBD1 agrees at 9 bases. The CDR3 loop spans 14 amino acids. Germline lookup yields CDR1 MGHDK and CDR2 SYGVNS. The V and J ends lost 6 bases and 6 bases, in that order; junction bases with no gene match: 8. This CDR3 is CASSGTGWYDGYTF. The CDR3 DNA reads TGTGCCAGCAGCGGGACAGGGTGGTACGATGGCTACACCTTC.

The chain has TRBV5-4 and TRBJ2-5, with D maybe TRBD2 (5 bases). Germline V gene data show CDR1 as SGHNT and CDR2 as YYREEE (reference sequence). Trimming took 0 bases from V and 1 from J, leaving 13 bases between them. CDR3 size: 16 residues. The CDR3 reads CASSLVSAGPQETQYF. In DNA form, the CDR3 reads TGTGCCAGCAGCTTGGTCTCGGCGGGCCCCCAAGAGACCCAGTACTTC.

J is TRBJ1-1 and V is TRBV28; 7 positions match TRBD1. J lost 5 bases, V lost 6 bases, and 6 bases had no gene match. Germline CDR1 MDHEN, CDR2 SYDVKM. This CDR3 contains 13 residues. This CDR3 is CASRRDRVTEAFF. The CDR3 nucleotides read TGTGCCAGCAGGCGTGACAGGGTTACTGAAGCTTTCTTT.

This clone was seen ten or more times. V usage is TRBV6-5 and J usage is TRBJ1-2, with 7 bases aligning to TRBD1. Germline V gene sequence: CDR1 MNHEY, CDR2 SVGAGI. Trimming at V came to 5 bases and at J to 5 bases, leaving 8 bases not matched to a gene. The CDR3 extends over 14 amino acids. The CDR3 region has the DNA TGTGCCAGCAGTCCAGGGGGGGTTCGATATGGCTACACCTTC. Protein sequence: CASSPGGVRYGYTF.

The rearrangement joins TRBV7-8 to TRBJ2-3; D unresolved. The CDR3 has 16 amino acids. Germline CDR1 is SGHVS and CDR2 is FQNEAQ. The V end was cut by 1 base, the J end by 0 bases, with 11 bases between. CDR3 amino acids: CASSLVTGKSTDTQYF. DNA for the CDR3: TGTGCCAGCAGCTTAGTAACTGGAAAGAGCACAGATACGCAGTATTTT.

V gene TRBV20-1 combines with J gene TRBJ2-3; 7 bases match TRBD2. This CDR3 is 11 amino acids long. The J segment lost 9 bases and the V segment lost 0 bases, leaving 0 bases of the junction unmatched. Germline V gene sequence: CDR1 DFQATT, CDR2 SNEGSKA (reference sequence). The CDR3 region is CSAREGGTQYF. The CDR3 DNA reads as TGCAGTGCTAGAGAGGGGGGGACGCAGTATTTT.

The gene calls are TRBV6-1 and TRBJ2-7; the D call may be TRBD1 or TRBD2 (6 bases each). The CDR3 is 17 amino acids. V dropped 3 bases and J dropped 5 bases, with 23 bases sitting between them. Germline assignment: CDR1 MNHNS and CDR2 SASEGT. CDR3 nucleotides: TGTGCCAGCAGTGACCGAAGGAGGGGGGCGCGTCGTGACGAGCAGTACTTC. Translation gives CASSDRRRGARRDEQYF.

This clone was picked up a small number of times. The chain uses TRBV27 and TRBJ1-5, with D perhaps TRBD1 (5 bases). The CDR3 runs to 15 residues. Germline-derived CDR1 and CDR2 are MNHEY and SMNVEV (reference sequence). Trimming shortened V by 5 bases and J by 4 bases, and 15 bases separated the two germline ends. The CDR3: CASSQTVSGNQPQHF. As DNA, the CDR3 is TGTGCCAGCAGTCAGACAGTATCCGGGAATCAGCCCCAGCATTTT.